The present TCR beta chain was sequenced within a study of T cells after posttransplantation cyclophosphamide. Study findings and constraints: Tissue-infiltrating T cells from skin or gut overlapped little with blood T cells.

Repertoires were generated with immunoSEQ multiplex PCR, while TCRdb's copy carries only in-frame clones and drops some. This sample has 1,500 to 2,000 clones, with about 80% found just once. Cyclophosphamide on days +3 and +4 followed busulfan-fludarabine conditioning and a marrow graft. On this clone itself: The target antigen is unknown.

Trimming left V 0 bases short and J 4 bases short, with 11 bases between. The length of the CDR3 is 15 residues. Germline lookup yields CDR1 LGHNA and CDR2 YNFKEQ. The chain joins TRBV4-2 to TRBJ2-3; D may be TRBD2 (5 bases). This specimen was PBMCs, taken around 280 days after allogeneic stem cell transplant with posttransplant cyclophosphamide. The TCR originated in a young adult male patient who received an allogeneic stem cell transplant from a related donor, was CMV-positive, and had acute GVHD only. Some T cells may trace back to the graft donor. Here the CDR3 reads CASSQEGRTPDTQYF. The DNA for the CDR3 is TGTGCCAGCAGCCAAGAAGGTCGGACTCCAGATACGCAGTATTTT.